This TCR beta chain was documented in a study of control samples from healthy donors and cancer patients (dated by TCRdb to about 2020). The CDR3 contains 17 residues, cysteine and phenylalanine counted. Only the CDR3 DNA stays, 51 bases, in frame from base 1. From a lookup of the germline V gene, CDR1 and CDR2 are SGHTA and FQGNSA. V lost 1 base and J lost 4 bases, and the count of bases not matched to a germline gene is 7. Worth noting for this clone: Its antigen is not yet known. One base away there is no much larger clone; base qualities are not given.

Library construction relied on the immunoSEQ multiplex PCR assay. This immuneACCESS table, as held by TCRdb, lists in-frame sequences with V and J called but not all clones. Of the missing ones, under half trace to an unresolved V gene in checked studies; the others have no known cause. For this sample there are around 180,000 clones; about 91% appear just once. Clones ranked in the top ten supply roughly 2.1% of the sample. The source of this sequence is a middle-aged woman in good health. Sequenced: blood. The receptor chain draws on TRBV7-2 and TRBJ2-1, and 10 junctional nucleotides match TRBD2. The bases are TGTGCCAGCAGCTTAGAATGGGTACTAGCGGGGTACAATGAGCAGTTCTTC. This codes for CASSLEWVLAGYNEQFF.